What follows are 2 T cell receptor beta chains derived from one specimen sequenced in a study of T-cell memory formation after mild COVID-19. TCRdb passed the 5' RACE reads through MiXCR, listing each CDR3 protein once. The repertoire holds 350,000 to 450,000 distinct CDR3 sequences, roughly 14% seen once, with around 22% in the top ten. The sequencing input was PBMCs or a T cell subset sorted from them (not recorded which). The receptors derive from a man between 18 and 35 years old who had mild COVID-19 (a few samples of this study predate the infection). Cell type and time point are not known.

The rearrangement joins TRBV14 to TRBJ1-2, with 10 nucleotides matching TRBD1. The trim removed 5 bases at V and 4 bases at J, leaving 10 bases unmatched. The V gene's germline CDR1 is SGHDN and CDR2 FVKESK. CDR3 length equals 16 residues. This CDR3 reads CASSDRDRGVGYGYTF. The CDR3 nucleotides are TGTGCCAGCAGCGACCGGGACAGGGGTGTGGGCTATGGCTACACCTTC.

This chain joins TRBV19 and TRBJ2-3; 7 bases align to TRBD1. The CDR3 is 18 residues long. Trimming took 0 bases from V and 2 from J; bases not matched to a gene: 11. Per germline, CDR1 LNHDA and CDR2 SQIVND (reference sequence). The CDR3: CASSIEGPDRAHTDTQYF. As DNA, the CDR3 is TGTGCCAGTAGTATAGAGGGTCCCGACAGGGCCCACACAGATACGCAGTATTTT.